This T cell receptor beta chain was retrieved from a study of technical replicates of blood from a few donors. Clones were read by immunoSEQ multiplex PCR, and TCRdb kept only the in-frame ones, dropping some. This table holds about 89,000 clones, over 90% found once. The germline V gene encodes CDR1 WNHNN and CDR2 SYGVQD (reference sequence). With 4 bases clipped from V and 0 bases from J, the junction kept 5 bases outside the gene matches. The CDR3 has 15 residues. Source material: T cells isolated from PBMCs. This sequence originates from a human donor in good health. The chain carries TRBV10-1 and TRBJ2-5; 7 bases align to TRBD2. CDR3: CASSGGRDDQETQYF. In DNA form, the CDR3 reads TGCGCCAGCAGTGGCGGGAGAGACGACCAAGAGACCCAGTACTTC.